A single T cell receptor beta chain is shown here with its context. This clonotype was counted ten times or more. It has no known antigen specificity. No base-level quality is on record; no much larger clone is a single base apart. Including the terminal cysteine and phenylalanine, the CDR3 comprises 16 residues. The only DNA kept is the CDR3, 48 bases in frame from the first base. Per the germline V gene, SGDLS is the CDR1 and YYNGEE is the CDR2. For this chain, trimming is 0 bases at the V end and 0 bases at the J end, and the number of junction bases without a gene match is 6. The data derive from a study of patients and donors after allogeneic stem cell transplantation (dated by TCRdb to the early 2020s). Libraries were prepared through RT-PCR. Sequencing took place on a NextSeq 550. The public reads were reprocessed in TCRdb via fastp at Q25 and MiXCR, keeping in-frame beta chains. For every CDR3 protein sequence, its rows merge into one entry that carries the most common genes and DNA. The sample table records roughly 880,000 distinct CDR3 sequences; about a sixth of these occur just once. Clones ranked in the top ten supply 6% of the sample.

Source material: blood, either unsorted or a sorted T cell fraction (not recorded which). This TCR was sampled from a human donor who was either an allogeneic HSCT recipient or a stem cell or donor lymphocyte infusion donor (not recorded which). It is not recorded whose cells these are; they may come from a transplant donor. The receptor chain draws on TRBV9 and TRBJ2-7, and TRBD2 aligns with 7 junction nucleotides. The CDR3: CASSVDGGGPSYEQYF. The nucleotide sequence reads TGTGCCAGCAGCGTAGATGGCGGGGGACCCTCCTACGAGCAGTACTTC. The CDR3, completed at both ends by the reference TRBV9 and TRBJ2-7 genes, gives the full variable domain DSGVTQTPKHLITATGQRVTLRCSPRSGDLSVYWYQQSLDQGLQFLIQYYNGEERAKGNILERFSAQQFPDLHSELNLSSLELGDSALYFCASSVDGGGPSYEQYFGPGTRLTVT.